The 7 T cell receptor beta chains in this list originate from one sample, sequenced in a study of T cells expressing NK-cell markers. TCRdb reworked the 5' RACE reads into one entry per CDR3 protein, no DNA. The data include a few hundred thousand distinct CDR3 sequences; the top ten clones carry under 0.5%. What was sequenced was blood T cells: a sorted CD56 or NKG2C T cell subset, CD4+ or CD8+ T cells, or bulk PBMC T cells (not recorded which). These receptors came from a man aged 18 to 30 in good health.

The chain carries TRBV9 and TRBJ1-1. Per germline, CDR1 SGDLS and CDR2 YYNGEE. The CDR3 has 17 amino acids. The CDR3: CASSVDPLGGINTEAFF.

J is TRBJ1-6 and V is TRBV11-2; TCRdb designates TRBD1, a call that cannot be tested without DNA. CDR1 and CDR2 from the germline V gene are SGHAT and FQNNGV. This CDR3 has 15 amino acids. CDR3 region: CASSLESSGLSPLHF. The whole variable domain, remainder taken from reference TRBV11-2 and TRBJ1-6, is EAGVAQSPRYKIIEKRQSVAFWCNPISGHATLYWYQQILGQGPKLLIQFQNNGVVDDSQLPKDRFSAERLKGVDSTLKIQPAKLEDSAVYLCASSLESSGLSPLHFGNGTRLTVT.

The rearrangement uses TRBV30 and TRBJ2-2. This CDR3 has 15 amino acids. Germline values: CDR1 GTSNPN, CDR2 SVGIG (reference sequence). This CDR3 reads CAWKQVTPNTGELFF.

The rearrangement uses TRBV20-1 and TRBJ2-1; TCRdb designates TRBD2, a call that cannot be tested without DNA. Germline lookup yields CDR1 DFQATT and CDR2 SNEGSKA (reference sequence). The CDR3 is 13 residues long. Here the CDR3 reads CSVPGTKDNEQFF.

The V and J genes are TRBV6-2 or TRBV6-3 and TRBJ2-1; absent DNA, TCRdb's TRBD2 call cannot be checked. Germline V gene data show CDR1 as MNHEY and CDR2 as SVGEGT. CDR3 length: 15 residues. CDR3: CASSSLPETYNEQFF.

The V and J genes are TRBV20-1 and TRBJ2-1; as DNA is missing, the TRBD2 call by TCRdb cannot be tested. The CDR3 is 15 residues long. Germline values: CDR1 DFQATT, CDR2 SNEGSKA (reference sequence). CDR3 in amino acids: CSARDQRGYYNEQFF.

The CDR3 reads CASSELAQSQGANVLTF. The genes are TRBV25-1 and TRBJ2-6. CDR1 MGHDK and CDR2 SYGVNS come from the germline V gene. CDR3 size: 17 residues.